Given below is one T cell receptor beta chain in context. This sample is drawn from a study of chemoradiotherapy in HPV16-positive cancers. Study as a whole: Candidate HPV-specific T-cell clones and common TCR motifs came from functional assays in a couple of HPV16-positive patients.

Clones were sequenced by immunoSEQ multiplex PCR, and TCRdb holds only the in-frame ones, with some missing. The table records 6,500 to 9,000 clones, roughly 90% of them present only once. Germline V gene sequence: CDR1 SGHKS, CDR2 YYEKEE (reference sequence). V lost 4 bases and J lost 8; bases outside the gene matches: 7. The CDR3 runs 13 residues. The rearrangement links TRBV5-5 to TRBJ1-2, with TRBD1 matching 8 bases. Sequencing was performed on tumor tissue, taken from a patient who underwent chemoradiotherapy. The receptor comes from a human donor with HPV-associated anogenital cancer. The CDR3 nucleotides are TGTGCCAGCAGCACGCCGACAGGGGAGGGCTACACCTTC. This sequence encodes CASSTPTGEGYTF.